This TCR beta chain is from a study of cytomegalovirus exposure and HLA in healthy donors. Study as a whole: Falling in the Caucasian-associated ancestry cluster were 65% to 90% of under 450 genotyped donors.

Germline assignment: CDR1 SGHRS and CDR2 YFSETQ. Trimming removed 7 bases from V and 0 bases from J, with 8 bases in between. The CDR3 has 12 residues. The PCR ran on 60 Vbeta and 13 Jbeta primers. TCRdb's copy holds only in-frame clones and misses some; the assay was immunoSEQ multiplex PCR. This sample carries some 130,000 clones, roughly 84% of them seen once, and the ten largest clones take about 1.2%. The receptor was derived from a girl aged 2 to 10 in good health and CMV-seronegative. The V gene is TRBV5-1, the J gene TRBJ2-7; unclear D gene. What was sequenced was PBMCs. CDR3 sequence reads: CASGFSSYEQYF. DNA of the CDR3: TGCGCCAGCGGTTTTAGCTCCTACGAGCAGTACTTC. Full variable domain (rest looked up from reference TRBV5-1 and TRBJ2-7): KAGVTQTPRYLIKTRGQQVTLSCSPISGHRSVSWYQQTPGQGLQFLFEYFSETQRNKGNFPGRFSGRQFSNSRSEMNVSTLELGDSALYLCASGFSSYEQYFGPGTRLTVT.